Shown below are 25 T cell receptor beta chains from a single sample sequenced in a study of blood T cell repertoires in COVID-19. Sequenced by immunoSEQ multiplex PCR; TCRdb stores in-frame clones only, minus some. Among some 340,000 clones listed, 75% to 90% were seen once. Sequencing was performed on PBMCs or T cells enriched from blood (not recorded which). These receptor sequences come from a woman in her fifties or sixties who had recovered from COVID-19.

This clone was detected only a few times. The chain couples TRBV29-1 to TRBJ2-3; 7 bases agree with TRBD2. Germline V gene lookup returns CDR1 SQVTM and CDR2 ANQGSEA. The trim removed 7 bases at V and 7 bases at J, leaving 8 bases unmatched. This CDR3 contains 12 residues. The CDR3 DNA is TGCAGCGCGACCCGCGGGGGAAATACGCAGTATTTT. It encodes CSATRGGNTQYF.

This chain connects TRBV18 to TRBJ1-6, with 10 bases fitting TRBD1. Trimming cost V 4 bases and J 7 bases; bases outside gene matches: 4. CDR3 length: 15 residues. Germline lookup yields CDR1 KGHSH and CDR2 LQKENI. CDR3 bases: TGTGCCAGCTCACGATTGGGACAGGGGAATTCACCCCTCCACTTT. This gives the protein CASSRLGQGNSPLHF.

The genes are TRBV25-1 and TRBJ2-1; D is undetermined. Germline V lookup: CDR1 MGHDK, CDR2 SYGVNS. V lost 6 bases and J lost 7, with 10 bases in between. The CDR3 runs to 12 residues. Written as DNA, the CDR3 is TGTGCCAGCAGCGCTCTAAGTAATGAGCAGTTCTTC. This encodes CASSALSNEQFF.

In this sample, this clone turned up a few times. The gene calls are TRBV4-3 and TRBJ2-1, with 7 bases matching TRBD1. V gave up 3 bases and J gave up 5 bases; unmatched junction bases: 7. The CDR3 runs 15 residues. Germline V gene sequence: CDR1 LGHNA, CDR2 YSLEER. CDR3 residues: CASSHSRGSDNEQFF. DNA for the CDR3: TGCGCCAGCAGCCATTCCAGGGGGTCCGACAATGAGCAGTTCTTC.

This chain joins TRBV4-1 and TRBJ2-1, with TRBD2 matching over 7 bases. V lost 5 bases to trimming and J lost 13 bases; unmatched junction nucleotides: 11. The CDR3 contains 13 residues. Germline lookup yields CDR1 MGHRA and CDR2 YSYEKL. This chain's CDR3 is CASSKANGDYQFF. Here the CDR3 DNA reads TGCGCCAGCAGCAAGGCGAATGGGGACTACCAGTTCTTC.

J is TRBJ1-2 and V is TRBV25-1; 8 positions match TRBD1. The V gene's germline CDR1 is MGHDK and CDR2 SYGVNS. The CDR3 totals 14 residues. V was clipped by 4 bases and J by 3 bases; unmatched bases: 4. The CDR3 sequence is CASSGQGWYYGYTF. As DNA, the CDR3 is TGTGCCAGCAGTGGACAGGGGTGGTACTATGGCTACACCTTC.

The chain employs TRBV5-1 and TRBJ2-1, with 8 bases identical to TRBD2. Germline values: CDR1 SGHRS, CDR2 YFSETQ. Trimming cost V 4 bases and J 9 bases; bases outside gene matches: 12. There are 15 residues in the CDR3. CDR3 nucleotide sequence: TGCGCCAGCAGCCCAAACCCGGGGGGGGGCGGTGAGCAGTTCTTC. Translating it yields CASSPNPGGGGEQFF.

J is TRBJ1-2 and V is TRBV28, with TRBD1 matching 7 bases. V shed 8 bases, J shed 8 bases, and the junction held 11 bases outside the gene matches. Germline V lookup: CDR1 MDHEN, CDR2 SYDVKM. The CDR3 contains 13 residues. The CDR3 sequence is CASGTGVAGGYTF. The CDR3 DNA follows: TGTGCCAGCGGAACAGGGGTTGCGGGAGGCTACACCTTC.

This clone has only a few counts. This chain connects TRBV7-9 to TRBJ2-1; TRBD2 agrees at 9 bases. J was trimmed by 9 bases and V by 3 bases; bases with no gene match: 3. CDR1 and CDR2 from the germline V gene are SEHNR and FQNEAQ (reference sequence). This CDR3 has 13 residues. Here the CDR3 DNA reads TGTGCCAGCAGCTTTAGCGGGAGTTTTGAGCAGTTCTTC. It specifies CASSFSGSFEQFF.

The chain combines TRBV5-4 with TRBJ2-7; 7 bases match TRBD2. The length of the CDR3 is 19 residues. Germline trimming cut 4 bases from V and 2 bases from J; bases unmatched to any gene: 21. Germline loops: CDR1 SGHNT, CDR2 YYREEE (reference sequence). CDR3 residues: CASSPRGESRSSSPYEQYF. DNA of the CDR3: TGTGCCAGCAGCCCCCGGGGGGAAAGCCGCAGTTCGTCTCCCTACGAGCAGTACTTC.

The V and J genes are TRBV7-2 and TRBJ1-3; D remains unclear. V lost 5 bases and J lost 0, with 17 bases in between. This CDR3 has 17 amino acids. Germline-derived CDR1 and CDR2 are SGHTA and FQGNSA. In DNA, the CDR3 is TGTGCCAGCAGCCCCAACCCCCCCCGGAGCTCTGGAAACACCATATATTTT. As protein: CASSPNPPRSSGNTIYF.

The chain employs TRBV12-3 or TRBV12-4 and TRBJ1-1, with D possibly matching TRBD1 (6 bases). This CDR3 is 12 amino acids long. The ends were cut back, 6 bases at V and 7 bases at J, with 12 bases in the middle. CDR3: CASRRTALEAFF. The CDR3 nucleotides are TGTGCCAGCAGGAGGACAGCGCTTGAAGCTTTCTTT.

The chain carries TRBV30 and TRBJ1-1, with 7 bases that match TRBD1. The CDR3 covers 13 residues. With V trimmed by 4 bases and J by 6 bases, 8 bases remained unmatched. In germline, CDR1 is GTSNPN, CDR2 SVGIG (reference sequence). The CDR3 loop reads CAWKRQGGAEAFF. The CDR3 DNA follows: TGTGCCTGGAAGAGACAGGGAGGCGCTGAAGCTTTCTTT.

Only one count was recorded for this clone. The chain's CDR3 is CASTTLPTGRNTEAFF. In DNA, the CDR3 is TGTGCCAGCACCACACTCCCCACAGGGCGTAACACTGAAGCTTTCTTT. The genes are TRBV28 and TRBJ1-1; possible D gene TRBD1, 6 bases. V was cut by 7 bases and J by 2 bases, with 20 bases left in between. Germline V gives CDR1 MDHEN, CDR2 SYDVKM. CDR3 length equals 16 residues.

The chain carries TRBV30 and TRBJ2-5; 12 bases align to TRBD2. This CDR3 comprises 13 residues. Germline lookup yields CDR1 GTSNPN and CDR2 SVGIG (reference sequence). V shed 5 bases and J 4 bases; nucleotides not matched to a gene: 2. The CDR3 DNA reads TGTGCCTGGGCACTAGCGGGAGGAGAGACCCAGTACTTC. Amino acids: CAWALAGGETQYF.

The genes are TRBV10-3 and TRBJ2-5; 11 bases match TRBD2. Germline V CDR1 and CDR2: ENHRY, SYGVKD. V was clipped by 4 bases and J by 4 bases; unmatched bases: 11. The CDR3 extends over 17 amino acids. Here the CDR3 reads CAISGTSGPRVGETQYF. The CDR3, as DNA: TGTGCCATCAGTGGGACTAGCGGGCCCCGAGTGGGAGAGACCCAGTACTTC.

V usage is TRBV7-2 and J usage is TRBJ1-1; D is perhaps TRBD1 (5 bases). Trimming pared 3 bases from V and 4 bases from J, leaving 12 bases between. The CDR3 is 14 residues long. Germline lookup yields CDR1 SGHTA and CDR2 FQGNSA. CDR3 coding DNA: TGTGCCAGCAGCTTCACCAGAAGGGGCACTGAAGCTTTCTTT. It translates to CASSFTRRGTEAFF.

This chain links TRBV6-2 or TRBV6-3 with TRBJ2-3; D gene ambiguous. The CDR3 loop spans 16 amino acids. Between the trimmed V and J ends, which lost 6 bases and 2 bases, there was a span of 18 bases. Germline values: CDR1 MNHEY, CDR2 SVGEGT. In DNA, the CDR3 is TGTGCCAGCAGCCCTCCCGCCAGGCCTAACACAGATACGCAGTATTTT. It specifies CASSPPARPNTDTQYF.

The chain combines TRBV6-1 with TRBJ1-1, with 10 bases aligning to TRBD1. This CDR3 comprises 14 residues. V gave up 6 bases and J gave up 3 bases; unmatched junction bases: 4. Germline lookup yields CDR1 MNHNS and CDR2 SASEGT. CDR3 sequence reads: CASRAGTGDTEAFF. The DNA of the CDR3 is TGTGCCAGCAGGGCCGGGACAGGGGACACTGAAGCTTTCTTT.

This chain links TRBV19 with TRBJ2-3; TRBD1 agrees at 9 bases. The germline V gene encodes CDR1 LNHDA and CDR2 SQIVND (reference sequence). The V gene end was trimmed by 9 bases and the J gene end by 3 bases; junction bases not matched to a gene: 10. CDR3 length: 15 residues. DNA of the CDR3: TGTGCCAGCGGGGACCCACAGGGGGCTACAGATACGCAGTATTTT. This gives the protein CASGDPQGATDTQYF.

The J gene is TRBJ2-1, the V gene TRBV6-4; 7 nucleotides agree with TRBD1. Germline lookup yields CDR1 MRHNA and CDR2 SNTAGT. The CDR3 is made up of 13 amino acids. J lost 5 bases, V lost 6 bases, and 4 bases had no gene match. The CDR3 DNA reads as TGTGCCAGCAGGAGGACAGGTCACAATGAGCAGTTCTTC. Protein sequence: CASRRTGHNEQFF.

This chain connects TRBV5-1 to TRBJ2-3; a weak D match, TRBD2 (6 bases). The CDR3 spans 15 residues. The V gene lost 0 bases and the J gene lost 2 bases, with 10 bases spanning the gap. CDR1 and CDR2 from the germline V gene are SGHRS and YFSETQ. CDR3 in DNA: TGCGCCAGCAGCTTGGTGGCGGGACCCACAGATACGCAGTATTTT. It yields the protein CASSLVAGPTDTQYF.

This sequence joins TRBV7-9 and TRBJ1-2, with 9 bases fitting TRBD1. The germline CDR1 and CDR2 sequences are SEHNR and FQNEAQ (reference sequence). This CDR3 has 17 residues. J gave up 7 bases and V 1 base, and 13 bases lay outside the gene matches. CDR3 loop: CASSLDGGQGQSGGYTF. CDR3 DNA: TGTGCCAGCAGCTTAGACGGGGGACAGGGCCAATCGGGTGGCTACACCTTC.

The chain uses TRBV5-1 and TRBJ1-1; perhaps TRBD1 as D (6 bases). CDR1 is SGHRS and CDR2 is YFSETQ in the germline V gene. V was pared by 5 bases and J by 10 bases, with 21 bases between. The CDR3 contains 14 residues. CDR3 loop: CASRLETQGHGAFF. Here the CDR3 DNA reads TGCGCCAGCAGACTAGAGACACAGGGCCACGGAGCTTTCTTT.

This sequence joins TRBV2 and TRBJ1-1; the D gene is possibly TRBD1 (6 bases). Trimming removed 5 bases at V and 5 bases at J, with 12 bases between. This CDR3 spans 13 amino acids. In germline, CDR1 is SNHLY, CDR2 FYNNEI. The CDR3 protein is CASSQGLRTEAFF. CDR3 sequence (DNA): TGTGCCAGCAGTCAGGGGTTACGGACTGAAGCTTTCTTT.